The 15 T cell receptor beta chains below all came from one sample that was sequenced in a study of shared clonotypes between healthy human individuals. Clones were sequenced by immunoSEQ multiplex PCR, and TCRdb holds only the in-frame ones, with some missing. This table holds just over 2,000,000 clones, around 96% found once. Naive CD8 populations comprised CD45RO-negative cells positively selected for CCR7, excluding terminally differentiated effector memory CD45RA+ cells. The sample taken for sequencing was naive CD8+ T cells sorted from blood. All receptors come from a man between 18 and 29 years old in good health.

V is TRBV19 and J is TRBJ1-1, with 8 bases matching TRBD1. The CDR3 extends over 13 amino acids. Germline V gives CDR1 LNHDA, CDR2 SQIVND (reference sequence). V lost 4 bases, J lost 8 bases, and 6 bases stayed unmatched. In DNA form, the CDR3 reads TGTGCCAGTAGTACCCCATGGACAGGGGAAGCTTTCTTT. Translation: CASSTPWTGEAFF.

The table lists this clone with a count of one. The rearrangement joins TRBV5-4 to TRBJ1-1; D is unresolved. The germline gives CDR1 SGHNT, CDR2 YYREEE (reference sequence). The CDR3 consists of 13 residues. V was shortened by 5 bases and J by 5 bases, with 13 bases between the two germline ends. Written as DNA, the CDR3 is TGTGCCAGCAGTCGTTCGGGGAATACTGAAGCTTTCTTT. This encodes CASSRSGNTEAFF.

The chain is built from TRBV28 and TRBJ2-6, with D unresolved. Trimming shortened V by 3 bases and J by 4 bases, and 19 bases separated the two germline ends. Germline-derived CDR1 and CDR2 are MDHEN and SYDVKM. The length of the CDR3 is 18 residues. CDR3 sequence reads: CASSFPLRRDAGANVLTF. CDR3 coding DNA: TGTGCCAGCAGTTTCCCTTTGAGAAGGGATGCCGGGGCCAACGTCCTGACTTTC.

The gene calls are TRBV9 and TRBJ1-1; tentatively, D is TRBD1 (5 bases). The ends were cut back, 3 bases at V and 5 bases at J, with 14 bases in the middle. CDR1 SGDLS and CDR2 YYNGEE come from the germline V gene. The length of the CDR3 is 14 residues. The CDR3 bases are TGTGCCAGCAGCGGCGGGGGGTCTTGGACTGAAGCTTTCTTT. This gives the protein CASSGGGSWTEAFF. Variable domain in full (rest from reference TRBV9 and TRBJ1-1): DSGVTQTPKHLITATGQRVTLRCSPRSGDLSVYWYQQSLDQGLQFLIQYYNGEERAKGNILERFSAQQFPDLHSELNLSSLELGDSALYFCASSGGGSWTEAFFGQGTRLTVV.

Here the CDR3 DNA reads TGTGCCAGCAGCCCTAGCCTTTGGGACGCTGGAAACACCATATATTTT. Translation gives CASSPSLWDAGNTIYF. The V and J genes are TRBV5-4 and TRBJ1-3; D might be TRBD1 (5 bases). The V end lost 4 bases, the J end lost 2 bases, and 16 bases lay between the germline ends. Per the germline V gene, CDR1 is SGHNT and CDR2 is YYREEE (reference sequence). This CDR3 is built from 16 residues.

The chain has TRBV13 and TRBJ2-3; 14 nucleotides match TRBD2. Germline CDR1 is PRHDT and CDR2 is FYEKMQ (reference sequence). Losses at the gene ends were 4 bases for V and 2 bases for J; bases not matched to a gene: 5. The CDR3 has 17 residues. CDR3 protein: CASSSLGLAGVTDTQYF. Written as DNA, the CDR3 is TGTGCCAGCAGCTCCCTGGGACTAGCGGGGGTCACAGATACGCAGTATTTT.

As concerns this clone: The sample holds other DNA sequences that translate to the same CDR3. This rearrangement joins TRBV27 to TRBJ2-7, with D perhaps TRBD1 (6 bases). This CDR3 has 13 amino acids. Germline V gene lookup returns CDR1 MNHEY and CDR2 SMNVEV (reference sequence). V was shortened by 5 bases and J by 2 bases, with 10 bases between the two germline ends. As DNA, the CDR3 is TGTGCCAGCAGTCCGGACAGACCCTACGAGCAGTACTTC. This sequence encodes CASSPDRPYEQYF.

The sample holds a few counts of this clone. The V and J genes are TRBV7-9 and TRBJ1-6; unclear D gene. V shed 6 bases and J shed 9 bases, with 12 bases lying between them. The CDR3 spans 13 residues. CDR1 and CDR2 (germline): SEHNR, FQNEAQ (reference sequence). CDR3 DNA sequence: TGTGCCAGCAGGGGGATTGGTAGTTCACCCCTCCACTTT. Protein: CASRGIGSSPLHF.

A single count supports this clone. The CDR3 loop reads CASSFQTYEQYF. DNA for the CDR3: TGTGCCAGCAGCTTCCAAACCTACGAGCAGTACTTC. The chain recombines TRBV13 with TRBJ2-7; D not certain. Germline CDR1 PRHDT, CDR2 FYEKMQ (reference sequence). The CDR3 sequence is 12 residues long. V lost 3 bases, J lost 2 bases, and 5 bases lay in between.

This sequence joins TRBV6-5 and TRBJ1-6; no firm D call. Looked up from germline, CDR1 is MNHEY and CDR2 is SVGAGI. The CDR3 extends over 15 amino acids. Trimming shortened V by 6 bases and J by 3 bases, and 12 bases separated the two germline ends. CDR3 region: CASRDPGSYNSPLHF. The DNA for the CDR3 is TGTGCCAGCAGAGATCCCGGGAGCTATAATTCACCCCTCCACTTT.

This clone appeared once. The V gene is TRBV2, the J gene TRBJ2-3; 8 nucleotides line up with TRBD2. Germline V gene lookup returns CDR1 SNHLY and CDR2 FYNNEI. V lost 6 bases to trimming and J lost 4 bases; unmatched junction nucleotides: 15. The CDR3 runs 17 residues. As DNA, the CDR3 is TGTGCCAGCAGCCCACTTGAACTAGCGGACGGGGCAGATACGCAGTATTTT. Translation gives CASSPLELADGADTQYF. Using reference TRBV2 and TRBJ2-3 for the parts outside the CDR3, the full variable domain is EPEVTQTPSHQVTQMGQEVILRCVPISNHLYFYWYRQILGQKVEFLVSFYNNEISEKSEIFDDQFSVERPDGSNFTLKIRSTKLEDSAMYFCASSPLELADGADTQYFGPGTRLTVL.

The chain is built from TRBV7-9 and TRBJ2-4; 8 bases match TRBD2. CDR3 length: 19 residues. Losses at the gene ends were 5 bases for V and 1 base for J; bases not matched to a gene: 16. Germline CDR1 SEHNR, CDR2 FQNEAQ (reference sequence). Written as DNA, the CDR3 is TGTGCCAGCAGCCCGCGTATTAGCGGGATAGCGGCGGCCAAAAACATTCAGTACTTC. It is translated as CASSPRISGIAAAKNIQYF.

V is TRBV7-9 and J is TRBJ2-7; 8 bases match TRBD1. The CDR3 has 15 residues. Germline CDR1 and CDR2: SEHNR and FQNEAQ (reference sequence). V was clipped by 0 bases and J by 6 bases; unmatched bases: 7. CDR3 in amino acids: CASSLAGTGNFEQYF. As DNA, the CDR3 is TGTGCCAGCAGCTTAGCCGGGACAGGAAACTTCGAGCAGTACTTC. Looking up the rest from reference TRBV7-9 and TRBJ2-7 gives the full variable domain: DTGVSQNPRHKITKRGQNVTFRCDPISEHNRLYWYRQTLGQGPEFLTYFQNEAQLEKSRLLSDRFSAERPKGSFSTLEIQRTEQGDSAMYLCASSLAGTGNFEQYFGPGTRLTVT.

In the case of this clone: Other nucleotide sequences in the sample specify the same CDR3. The gene calls are TRBV4-1 and TRBJ1-1, with a tentative D call TRBD1 (6 bases). Germline lookup yields CDR1 MGHRA and CDR2 YSYEKL. Trimming cost V 0 bases and J 3 bases, with 11 bases left between them. The CDR3 loop spans 15 amino acids. CDR3 amino acids: CASSQDGGGYTEAFF. In nucleotides, the CDR3 is TGCGCCAGCAGCCAAGATGGGGGCGGGTACACTGAAGCTTTCTTT.

V gene TRBV2 combines with J gene TRBJ2-2, with D perhaps TRBD1 or TRBD2 (6 bases each). Germline lookup yields CDR1 SNHLY and CDR2 FYNNEI. The CDR3 runs to 12 residues. V lost 11 bases to trimming and J lost 4 bases, with 11 bases between them. CDR3 DNA: TGTGCCCGAGGGGGACTCACCGGGGAGCTGTTTTTT. Its translation: CARGGLTGELFF. Full variable domain (rest looked up from reference TRBV2 and TRBJ2-2): EPEVTQTPSHQVTQMGQEVILRCVPISNHLYFYWYRQILGQKVEFLVSFYNNEISEKSEIFDDQFSVERPDGSNFTLKIRSTKLEDSAMYFCARGGLTGELFFGEGSRLTVL.